One and the same sample provided the 16 T cell receptor beta chains below, sequenced in a study of molecular identifiers for immune sequencing clone quantification. TCRdb fed the PCR reads into MiXCR, producing one record per CDR3 protein. The sample holds about 500,000 distinct CDR3 sequences, 25% seen once. Sequencing used naive CD8+ T cells from blood, with Jurkat cell RNA spiked in. Subset here: FACS-sorted CD8+CD4-CCR7+CD45RA+ naive T cells. The receptors stem from a human donor in good health. Some libraries in this study had Jurkat cell RNA spiked in.

This clonotype has just a few counts. The chain joins TRBV6-5 to TRBJ2-2, with D unclear. The CDR3 is 15 residues long. Trimming shortened V by 2 bases and J by 0 bases, and 7 bases separated the two germline ends. CDR1 is MNHEY, CDR2 SVGAGI, per germline. The CDR3 protein is CASSYGITNTGELFF. In nucleotides, the CDR3 is TGTGCCAGCAGTTACGGTATAACGAACACCGGGGAGCTGTTTTTT.

The CDR3 nucleotides are TGTGCCAGCACCCGTCATGGACTCCCAGCCGATACGCAGTATTTT. Translating it yields CASTRHGLPADTQYF. The rearrangement uses TRBV9 and TRBJ2-3; TRBD2 might be the D (5 bases). CDR3 length: 15 residues. V shed 6 bases and J shed 6 bases, with 20 bases lying between them. Germline assignment: CDR1 SGDLS and CDR2 YYNGEE.

This sequence joins TRBV18 and TRBJ2-1, with D unresolved. Trimming removed 6 bases at V and 5 bases at J, with 23 bases between. This CDR3 comprises 17 residues. Germline values: CDR1 KGHSH, CDR2 LQKENI. The CDR3 bases are TGTGCCAGCTCGCGACGCCCAGGTTCGGTCTGGGACAATGAGCAGTTCTTC. It codes for CASSRRPGSVWDNEQFF.

The table lists this clonotype with many counts. V usage is TRBV6-2 or TRBV6-3 and J usage is TRBJ1-1, with TRBD1 as a possible D gene (6 bases). Germline CDR1 MNHEY, CDR2 SVGEGT. The CDR3 contains 13 residues. Trimming cost V 7 bases and J 1 base, with 10 bases left between them. The CDR3 nucleotides read TGTGCCAGCACCGCACAGGGGAACACTGAAGCTTTCTTT. Translation gives CASTAQGNTEAFF.

This clonotype was found a few times. V usage is TRBV6-2 or TRBV6-3 and J usage is TRBJ2-2; TRBD1 agrees at 8 bases. The CDR3 is made up of 18 amino acids. V shed 0 bases, J shed 5 bases, and the junction held 11 bases outside the gene matches. Germline-derived CDR1 and CDR2 are MNHEY and SVGEGT. The CDR3 protein is CASSYSTGQATRTGELFF. Here the CDR3 DNA reads TGTGCCAGCAGTTACTCGACGGGACAGGCAACAAGGACCGGGGAGCTGTTTTTT.

V is TRBV28 and J is TRBJ2-1; 10 bases agree with TRBD2. Germline V gene sequence: CDR1 MDHEN, CDR2 SYDVKM. This CDR3 has 16 residues. V gave up 6 bases and J gave up 5 bases; unmatched junction bases: 10. CDR3 loop: CASSPQREGPHNEQFF. The CDR3 bases are TGTGCCAGCAGCCCCCAGCGGGAGGGGCCCCACAATGAGCAGTTCTTC.

There are a few counts of this clonotype. The rearrangement uses TRBV18 and TRBJ1-2; the match to TRBD1 covers 7 bases. The CDR3 sequence is 16 residues long. Germline V gives CDR1 KGHSH, CDR2 LQKENI. The ends lost 4 bases at V and 4 bases at J; junction bases unmatched: 12. CDR3 sequence (DNA): TGTGCCAGCTCACGGGACAGCTACGTTGTGGGCTATGGCTACACCTTC. The encoded protein is CASSRDSYVVGYGYTF.

This clonotype has at least ten counts. The V gene is TRBV29-1, the J gene TRBJ2-3; 14 nucleotides align to TRBD2. In germline, CDR1 is SQVTM, CDR2 ANQGSEA. The CDR3 spans 19 residues. The ends lost 4 bases at V and 4 bases at J; junction bases unmatched: 16. The CDR3 reads CSVGPPTSGGDPIPDTQYF. For the CDR3, the DNA is TGCAGCGTTGGGCCTCCGACTAGCGGGGGGGACCCCATCCCAGATACGCAGTATTTT.

This clonotype was seen a few times. The rearrangement links TRBV13 to TRBJ1-2; D gene ambiguous. V shed 2 bases and J shed 8 bases, with 12 bases lying between them. The germline gives CDR1 PRHDT, CDR2 FYEKMQ (reference sequence). The CDR3 is 13 residues long. DNA for the CDR3: TGTGCCAGCAGCTTAACGGTGGGGAGCGGCTACACCTTC. Its translation: CASSLTVGSGYTF.

This sequence joins TRBV5-1 and TRBJ2-3; 15 positions agree with TRBD2. CDR3 length: 17 amino acids. Germline values: CDR1 SGHRS, CDR2 YFSETQ. J gave up 2 bases and V 4 bases, and 5 bases lay outside the gene matches. The CDR3 region has the DNA TGCGCCAGCAGCGGGGGACTAGCGGGGGGTATCACAGATACGCAGTATTTT. Residues: CASSGGLAGGITDTQYF.

There are a few counts of this clonotype. The rearrangement joins TRBV29-1 to TRBJ1-1; D unresolved. The ends were cut back, 4 bases at V and 0 bases at J, with 6 bases in the middle. Per the germline V gene, CDR1 is SQVTM and CDR2 is ANQGSEA. There are 12 residues in the CDR3. CDR3 DNA sequence: TGCAGCGTTGCAAAAATGAACACTGAAGCTTTCTTT. Translation gives CSVAKMNTEAFF. The whole variable domain, filled in from reference TRBV29-1 and TRBJ1-1, reads SAVISQKPSRDICQRGTSLTIQCQVDSQVTMMFWYRQQPGQSLTLIATANQGSEATYESGFVIDKFPISRPNLTFSTLTVSNMSPEDSSIYLCSVAKMNTEAFFGQGTRLTVV.

A few counts support this clonotype. The CDR3 is CASSGVGGPDTQYF. CDR3 sequence (DNA): TGTGCCAGCAGTGGAGTAGGGGGCCCAGATACGCAGTATTTT. V usage is TRBV6-1 and J usage is TRBJ2-3; 7 nucleotides align to TRBD1. Trimming removed 4 bases from V and 4 bases from J; junction bases left unmatched: 5. There are 14 residues in the CDR3. Germline CDR1 and CDR2: MNHNS and SASEGT.

As to this clonotype: Relative to the germline gene, one junction end is altered; a read error may explain this. The gene calls are TRBV5-3 and TRBJ2-7; the match to TRBD2 covers 15 bases. TRBV5-3 has ORF status, its function being uncertain. The CDR3 length is 20 residues. CDR3 nucleotides: TGTGCCAGCAGCTACCCGGGACTAGCGGGAGGCCGGGAAAGCCCCTACGAGCAGTACTTC. Translated: CASSYPGLAGGRESPYEQYF.

This clonotype was counted at least ten times. The chain uses TRBV19 and TRBJ1-1, with 7 bases identical to TRBD1. Per the germline V gene, CDR1 is LNHDA and CDR2 is SQIVND (reference sequence). The CDR3 length is 15 residues. With V trimmed by 3 bases and J by 1 base, 5 bases remained unmatched. CDR3 sequence (DNA): TGTGCCAGTAGTATCTCATGGACAGGGAACACTGAAGCTTTCTTT. It specifies CASSISWTGNTEAFF.

The chain has TRBV29-1 and TRBJ2-2; 8 bases match TRBD1. The V and J ends lost 7 bases and 8 bases, in that order; junction bases with no gene match: 6. Germline V CDR1 and CDR2: SQVTM, ANQGSEA. The CDR3 covers 12 residues. CDR3 coding DNA: TGCAGCGCGGCAGGGGGCGAGGGGGAGCTGTTTTTT. This codes for CSAAGGEGELFF.

Concerning this clonotype: It may be a read error: a sequence one base away is much more abundant. V gene TRBV20-1 combines with J gene TRBJ1-1, with D tentatively TRBD1 (6 bases). The CDR3 has 13 amino acids. The V and J ends lost 1 base and 5 bases respectively, with 11 bases between them. Germline values: CDR1 DFQATT, CDR2 SNEGSKA (reference sequence). The CDR3 DNA is TGCAGTGCTAGAGGGACAGTGCGAACTGAAGCTTTCTTT. This translates into CSARGTVRTEAFF.